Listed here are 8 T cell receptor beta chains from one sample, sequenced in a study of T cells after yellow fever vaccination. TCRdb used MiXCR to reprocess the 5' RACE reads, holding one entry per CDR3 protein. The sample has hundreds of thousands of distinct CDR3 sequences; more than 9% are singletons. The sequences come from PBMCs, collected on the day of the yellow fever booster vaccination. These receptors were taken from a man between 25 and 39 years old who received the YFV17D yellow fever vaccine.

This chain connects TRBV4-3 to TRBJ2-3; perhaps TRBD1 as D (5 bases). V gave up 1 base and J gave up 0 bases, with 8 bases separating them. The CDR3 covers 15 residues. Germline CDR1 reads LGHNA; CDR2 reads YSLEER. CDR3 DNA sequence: TGCGCCAGCAGCCAAGTTGACAGCAGCACAGATACGCAGTATTTT. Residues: CASSQVDSSTDTQYF.

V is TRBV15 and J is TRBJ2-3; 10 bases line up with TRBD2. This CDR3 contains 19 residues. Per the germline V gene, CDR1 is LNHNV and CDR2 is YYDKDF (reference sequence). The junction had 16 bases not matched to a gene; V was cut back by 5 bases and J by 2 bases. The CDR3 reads CATSPGRGTSVINTDTQYF. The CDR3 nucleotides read TGTGCCACCAGCCCAGGTCGGGGGACTAGCGTGATCAACACAGATACGCAGTATTTT.

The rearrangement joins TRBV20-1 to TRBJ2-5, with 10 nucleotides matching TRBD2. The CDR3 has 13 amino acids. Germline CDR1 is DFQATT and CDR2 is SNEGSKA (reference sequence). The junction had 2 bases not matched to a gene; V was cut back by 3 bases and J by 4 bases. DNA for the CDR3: TGCAGTGCTAGTCAGCGGGGGGGAGAGACCCAGTACTTC. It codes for CSASQRGGETQYF.

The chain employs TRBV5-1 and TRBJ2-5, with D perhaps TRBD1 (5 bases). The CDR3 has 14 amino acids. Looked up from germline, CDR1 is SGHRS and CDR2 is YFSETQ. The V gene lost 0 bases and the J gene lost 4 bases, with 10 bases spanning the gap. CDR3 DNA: TGCGCCAGCAGCTTGGGGGGCTACTCAGAGACCCAGTACTTC. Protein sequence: CASSLGGYSETQYF.

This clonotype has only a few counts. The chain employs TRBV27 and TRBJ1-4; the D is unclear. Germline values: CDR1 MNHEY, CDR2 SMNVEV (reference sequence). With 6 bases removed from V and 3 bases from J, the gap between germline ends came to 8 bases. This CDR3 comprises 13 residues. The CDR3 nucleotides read TGTGCCAGCAGGGGTTTGGCTAATGAAAAACTGTTTTTT. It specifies CASRGLANEKLFF.

CDR3 loop: CASGQRHQQETQYF. CDR3 nucleotides: TGTGCCAGCGGCCAGCGACACCAACAAGAGACCCAGTACTTC. This chain uses TRBV11-2 with TRBJ2-5; no firm D call. The germline CDR1 and CDR2 sequences are SGHAT and FQNNGV. Trimming pared 8 bases from V and 2 bases from J, leaving 15 bases between. CDR3 length equals 14 residues.

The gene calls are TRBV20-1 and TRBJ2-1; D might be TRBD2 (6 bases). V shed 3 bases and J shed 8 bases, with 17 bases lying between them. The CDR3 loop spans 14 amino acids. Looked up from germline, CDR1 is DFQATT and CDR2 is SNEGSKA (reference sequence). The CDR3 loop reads CSASGVAVRYEQFF. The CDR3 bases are TGCAGTGCTAGTGGGGTAGCGGTTAGGTATGAGCAGTTCTTC.

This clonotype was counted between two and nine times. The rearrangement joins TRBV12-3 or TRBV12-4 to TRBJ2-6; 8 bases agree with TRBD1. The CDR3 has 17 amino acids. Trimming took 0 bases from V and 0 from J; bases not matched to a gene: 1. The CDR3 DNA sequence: TGTGCCAGCAGTTTAGCAACAGGGGGCTCTGGGGCCAACGTCCTGACTTTC. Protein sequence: CASSLATGGSGANVLTF.